The present entry profiles one T cell receptor beta chain with its context. Unique molecular identifiers were built into the TCRbeta library. TCRdb re-called the PCR reads with MiXCR, one entry per CDR3 protein. The table has about 610,000 distinct CDR3 sequences, about 10% seen once. Germline CDR1 MRHNA, CDR2 SNTAGT. Between the trimmed V and J ends, which lost 5 bases and 4 bases, there was a span of 16 bases. CDR3 length: 15 amino acids. The sample comes from a study of T-cell reconstitution after alpha-beta-depleted transplantation in children. The clonotype comes from a human donor who donated a stem cell graft to a child with acute myeloid leukemia. This specimen was PBMCs from the stem cell graft donor, taken from the stem cell graft. The V call is TRBV6-4, the J call TRBJ2-3; possibly TRBD2 for D (6 bases). The DNA for the CDR3 is TGTGCCAGCAGTTTTGGGACTGGGGTGGCAGATACGCAGTATTTT. This translates into CASSFGTGVADTQYF.